The 9 T cell receptor beta chains below come from one sample, sequenced in a study of T-cell memory formation after mild COVID-19. TCRdb redid the calling of the 5' RACE reads with MiXCR, one entry per CDR3 protein. The table records 250,000 to 400,000 distinct CDR3 sequences, roughly 13% of them present only once. The sequenced material came from PBMCs or a T cell subset sorted from them (not recorded which). Receptors were obtained from a man between 18 and 35 years old who had mild COVID-19 (a few samples of this study predate the infection). Cell type and time point are not known.

The rearrangement uses TRBV7-9 and TRBJ1-1; the D is unclear. Deletions cut 6 bases from V and 0 bases from J, with 8 bases between. Germline CDR1 is SEHNR and CDR2 is FQNEAQ (reference sequence). The CDR3 length is 13 residues. As DNA, the CDR3 is TGTGCCAGCAGGCCTCGGGTGAACACTGAAGCTTTCTTT. Its translation is CASRPRVNTEAFF.

This clonotype turned up a few times. The rearrangement links TRBV24-1 to TRBJ2-1, with 8 bases matching TRBD1. Germline V gene lookup returns CDR1 KGHDR and CDR2 SFDVKD. Unmatched junction bases numbered 14, after V lost 5 bases and J lost 0 bases. This CDR3 is 19 amino acids long. CDR3 nucleotide sequence: TGTGCCACCAGTGTTACCGGGACAGGCCACCTTAGCTCCTACAATGAGCAGTTCTTC. Translation gives CATSVTGTGHLSSYNEQFF.

This clonotype was seen a few times. The gene calls are TRBV7-9 and TRBJ2-2; D may be TRBD2 (6 bases). Trimming shortened V by 1 base and J by 3 bases, and 12 bases separated the two germline ends. This CDR3 spans 16 amino acids. Germline V gene sequence: CDR1 SEHNR, CDR2 FQNEAQ (reference sequence). The DNA for the CDR3 is TGTGCCAGCAGCTTAGGGCGGGACTCTTACACCGGGGAGCTGTTTTTT. It encodes CASSLGRDSYTGELFF.

The sample holds many counts of this clonotype. The rearrangement links TRBV4-2 to TRBJ2-7; D tentatively reads TRBD1 or TRBD2 (5 bases each). V lost 0 bases, J lost 4 bases, and 13 bases lay in between. Germline values: CDR1 LGHNA, CDR2 YNFKEQ. The CDR3 runs 15 residues. CDR3 coding DNA: TGTGCCAGCAGCCAAGATGGGGGAGCGTCATACGAGCAGTACTTC. It codes for CASSQDGGASYEQYF.

This clonotype appeared a few times. The chain has TRBV27 and TRBJ1-6, with D unclear. This CDR3 spans 13 amino acids. Trimming pared 5 bases from V and 12 bases from J, leaving 14 bases between. CDR1 is MNHEY and CDR2 is SMNVEV in the germline V gene (reference sequence). The CDR3 protein is CASSALLGLPLHF. The CDR3 DNA is TGTGCCAGCAGTGCCCTCCTGGGATTACCCCTCCACTTT.

The CDR3 here is CASSPGQGASVTYNEQFF. The CDR3 nucleotides read TGTGCCAGCAGCCCCGGACAGGGGGCATCGGTAACCTACAATGAGCAGTTCTTC. This chain uses TRBV13 with TRBJ2-1, with 11 bases fitting TRBD1. The V gene end was trimmed by 5 bases and the J gene end by 2 bases; junction bases not matched to a gene: 11. The CDR3 has 18 amino acids. CDR1 and CDR2 from the germline V gene are PRHDT and FYEKMQ (reference sequence).

This chain joins TRBV30 and TRBJ2-7, with no clear D. The CDR3 sequence is 13 residues long. Deletions cut 3 bases from V and 0 bases from J, with 9 bases between. Per germline, CDR1 GTSNPN and CDR2 SVGIG (reference sequence). CDR3 nucleotides: TGTGCCTGGAGGCGGTTAGACTCCTACGAGCAGTACTTC. This translates into CAWRRLDSYEQYF.

As DNA, the CDR3 is TGTGCCAGCAGTTTATCAGGCGCGCGGGGGTACGAGCAGTACTTC. Translating it yields CASSLSGARGYEQYF. The chain recombines TRBV27 with TRBJ2-7, with 7 bases fitting TRBD2. Germline V gene data show CDR1 as MNHEY and CDR2 as SMNVEV (reference sequence). The CDR3 sequence is 15 residues long. V gave up 0 bases and J gave up 4 bases; unmatched junction bases: 6.

This clonotype was seen a few times. The rearrangement uses TRBV20-1 and TRBJ1-2; D uncertain. The germline V and J ends were trimmed by 0 bases and 4 bases, with 12 bases remaining between them. Germline-derived CDR1 and CDR2 are DFQATT and SNEGSKA (reference sequence). The CDR3 is made up of 14 amino acids. The CDR3 reads CSARDREGFYGYTF. Written as DNA, the CDR3 is TGCAGTGCTAGAGATCGTGAAGGGTTCTATGGCTACACCTTC.